A single sample is the source of the 10 T cell receptor beta chains below, sequenced in a study of cytomegalovirus exposure and HLA in healthy donors. PCR used 60 Vbeta primers and 13 Jbeta primers. Method: immunoSEQ multiplex PCR; TCRdb's copy keeps in-frame clones and lacks some. The table lists about 200,000 clones, roughly four fifths of them singletons. Sequences were obtained from PBMCs. The receptor source for this set is a girl under 10 years old in good health and CMV-seronegative.

This clone was observed a few times. The chain combines TRBV2 with TRBJ2-2; D may be TRBD2 (7 bases). The germline gives CDR1 SNHLY, CDR2 FYNNEI. CDR3 length equals 15 residues. The ends were cut back, 7 bases at V and 3 bases at J, with 15 bases in the middle. In DNA form, the CDR3 reads TGTGCCAGCACCGAACGGGGGGCGGACACCGGGGAGCTGTTTTTT. Amino acid sequence: CASTERGADTGELFF.

The chain uses TRBV30 and TRBJ1-1; weak D call: TRBD1 (6 bases). Trimming removed 0 bases from V and 1 base from J, with 9 bases in between. Per germline, CDR1 GTSNPN and CDR2 SVGIG (reference sequence). The CDR3 covers 14 residues. The CDR3 DNA reads TGTGCCTGGAGTGTATTGGGGGCGAACACTGAAGCTTTCTTT. Its translation: CAWSVLGANTEAFF.

This rearrangement joins TRBV5-4 to TRBJ2-3, with D tentatively TRBD2 (6 bases). CDR3 length: 17 amino acids. The germline V and J ends were trimmed by 0 bases and 2 bases, with 16 bases remaining between them. In germline, CDR1 is SGHNT, CDR2 YYREEE (reference sequence). The CDR3 region has the DNA TGTGCCAGCAGCTTGGTGGTGGTTGCGGGGAACACAGATACGCAGTATTTT. Amino acids: CASSLVVVAGNTDTQYF.

This chain joins TRBV10-3 and TRBJ2-7, with D unresolved. The CDR3 loop spans 13 amino acids. CDR1 ENHRY and CDR2 SYGVKD come from the germline V gene. Trimming took off 8 bases at V and 1 base at J, with 12 bases between the two ends. CDR3 in DNA: TGTGCCATCCAGTCGGCGGTATCCTACGAGCAGTACTTC. It yields the protein CAIQSAVSYEQYF.

The V and J genes are TRBV5-1 and TRBJ2-7; D unclear. Germline CDR1 SGHRS, CDR2 YFSETQ. V lost 0 bases and J 2 bases, leaving 9 bases between the germline ends. The CDR3 covers 14 residues. The CDR3 reads CASSLGPAAYEQYF. The CDR3 bases are TGCGCCAGCAGCTTGGGACCCGCGGCCTACGAGCAGTACTTC. The complete variable domain, with remaining parts taken from reference TRBV5-1 and TRBJ2-7, reads KAGVTQTPRYLIKTRGQQVTLSCSPISGHRSVSWYQQTPGQGLQFLFEYFSETQRNKGNFPGRFSGRQFSNSRSEMNVSTLELGDSALYLCASSLGPAAYEQYFGPGTRLTVT.

The chain carries TRBV15 and TRBJ2-5; TRBD2 agrees at 9 bases. CDR3 size: 19 residues. Germline V gene lookup returns CDR1 LNHNV and CDR2 YYDKDF (reference sequence). V shed 0 bases, J shed 1 base, and the junction held 12 bases outside the gene matches. CDR3 sequence: CATSRDRAGLAAFQETQYF. The CDR3 DNA is TGTGCCACCAGCAGAGACCGGGCGGGACTAGCTGCCTTCCAAGAGACCCAGTACTTC.

This clone appeared a single time. This sample also contains other DNA sequences that code for the same CDR3. The chain joins TRBV5-6 to TRBJ1-5, with a tentative D call TRBD1 (5 bases). The V end lost 2 bases, the J end lost 7 bases, and 10 bases lay between the germline ends. The CDR3 sequence is 13 residues long. CDR1 is SGHDT, CDR2 YYEEEE, per germline. DNA for the CDR3: TGTGCCAGCAGCTTCGGCGGGGGACAGCCCCAGCATTTT. As protein: CASSFGGGQPQHF.

This chain uses TRBV2 with TRBJ2-1; TRBD2 is a possible D gene (5 bases). Trimming took 4 bases from V and 9 from J, leaving 10 bases between them. Looked up from germline, CDR1 is SNHLY and CDR2 is FYNNEI. The CDR3 runs 12 residues. The DNA of the CDR3 is TGTGCCAGCAGTGGACTACCCAGTGAGCAGTTCTTC. This encodes CASSGLPSEQFF.

The chain couples TRBV5-1 to TRBJ2-7; no clear D gene. The CDR3 sequence is 14 residues long. Trimming took 4 bases from V and 5 from J, leaving 16 bases between them. Germline CDR1 and CDR2: SGHRS and YFSETQ. This chain's CDR3 is CASSQISAGHEQYF. The CDR3, as DNA: TGCGCCAGCAGCCAAATATCAGCTGGGCACGAGCAGTACTTC.

The rearrangement links TRBV21-1 to TRBJ1-1; TRBD1 reflects the table's D call only, with no check against the DNA. TRBV21-1 corresponds to a pseudogene. The CDR3 totals 13 residues. The CDR3 region has the DNA TGTGCCAGCAGCAAGGGACAGGGGTTTGGGGCTTTCTTT. Amino acid sequence: CASSKGQGFGAFF.